This TCR beta chain is drawn from a study of T-cell reconstitution after alpha-beta-depleted transplantation in children. TCRbeta library preparation incorporated unique molecular identifiers. TCRdb processed the PCR reads anew with MiXCR; each CDR3 protein has one entry. This sample has more than 450,000 distinct CDR3 sequences, with 15% to 20% found just once. V was pared by 4 bases and J by 0 bases, with 10 bases of the junction left unmatched. Per germline, CDR1 LGHDT and CDR2 YNNKEL (reference sequence). The CDR3 extends over 17 amino acids. Sequenced material: PBMCs from the stem cell graft donor, taken from the stem cell graft. This sequence was found in a human donor who donated a stem cell graft to a child with acute lymphoblastic leukemia. This rearrangement joins TRBV3-1 to TRBJ2-3; 7 bases map to TRBD2. The CDR3 DNA is TGTGCCAGCAGCCCCGCGGGCGGGAGATGGAGCACAGATACGCAGTATTTT. This gives the protein CASSPAGGRWSTDTQYF.